These 17 T cell receptor beta chains share one sample of origin, sequenced in a study of spatial heterogeneity in lung cancer. Whole-study findings and limits: How many expanded intratumoral alpha and beta TCRs were present tracked the tumor mutation count, which was a count of nonsynonymous mutations.

The antigens these receptors bind are not known. TCRdb processed the 5' RACE reads anew with MiXCR; each CDR3 protein has one entry. The sample includes more than 20,000 distinct CDR3 sequences, about 6% of them seen just once. This sample's time point: sample taken at primary tumor resection. Here the sequenced sample was lung tumor tissue, taken at surgery. The receptors were gathered from a male donor with early-stage non-small cell lung cancer.

This clonotype has a count of ten or more. This chain links TRBV27 with TRBJ1-4, with D perhaps matching TRBD1 (6 bases). Germline lookup yields CDR1 MNHEY and CDR2 SMNVEV (reference sequence). The length of the CDR3 is 15 residues. V was cut by 6 bases and J by 0 bases, with 11 bases left in between. CDR3 DNA sequence: TGTGCCAGCAGGGCAGGACAGTCAACTAATGAAAAACTGTTTTTT. Residues: CASRAGQSTNEKLFF.

This clonotype has at least ten counts. V and J are TRBV20-1 and TRBJ2-2; TRBD1 might be the D (6 bases). The CDR3 consists of 13 residues. The V gene lost 5 bases and the J gene lost 1 base, with 8 bases spanning the gap. CDR1 is DFQATT, CDR2 SNEGSKA, per germline (reference sequence). CDR3 region: CSAPGQNTGELFF. The CDR3 nucleotides are TGCAGTGCTCCGGGACAGAACACCGGGGAGCTGTTTTTT.

This clonotype was picked up many times. The chain couples TRBV24-1 to TRBJ2-6; 12 positions match TRBD2. CDR3 length: 18 residues. Trimming took 5 bases from V and 3 from J; bases not matched to a gene: 7. Germline loops: CDR1 KGHDR, CDR2 SFDVKD. CDR3 amino acids: CATSASSGGAVGANVLTF. The CDR3 nucleotides read TGTGCCACCAGTGCGTCTAGCGGGGGGGCTGTTGGGGCCAACGTCCTGACTTTC.

This clonotype was seen many times. V usage is TRBV28 and J usage is TRBJ2-7; 9 bases fit TRBD1. Germline V CDR1 and CDR2: MDHEN, SYDVKM. CDR3 length: 16 amino acids. J lost 4 bases, V lost 4 bases, and 11 bases had no gene match. The CDR3, as DNA: TGTGCCAGCAGTTCCCCCCTAGGACAGGGGCAATACGAGCAGTACTTC. This sequence encodes CASSSPLGQGQYEQYF.

The chain joins TRBV7-8 to TRBJ2-5; unclear D gene. The V gene lost 0 bases and the J gene lost 0 bases, with 5 bases spanning the gap. CDR1 is SGHVS, CDR2 FQNEAQ, per germline. The CDR3 is 14 residues long. The CDR3 loop reads CASSLARHQETQYF. The CDR3 coding sequence is TGTGCCAGCAGCTTAGCGCGGCACCAAGAGACCCAGTACTTC.

This clonotype was detected many times. This chain links TRBV9 with TRBJ2-7; D may be TRBD1 or TRBD2 (5 bases each). The CDR3 totals 12 residues. Germline values: CDR1 SGDLS, CDR2 YYNGEE. The ends were cut back, 4 bases at V and 7 bases at J, with 12 bases in the middle. CDR3: CASSPPWGEQYF. The DNA of the CDR3 is TGTGCCAGCAGCCCCCCGTGGGGGGAGCAGTACTTC.

This clonotype appeared many times. The rearrangement links TRBV20-1 to TRBJ2-1; either TRBD1 or TRBD2 may fit D (5 bases each). The V gene's germline CDR1 is DFQATT and CDR2 SNEGSKA (reference sequence). This CDR3 contains 13 residues. Trimming shortened V by 5 bases and J by 6 bases, and 14 bases separated the two germline ends. DNA of the CDR3: TGCAGTGCTGACCGGGACCGAATCAATGAGCAGTTCTTC. It codes for CSADRDRINEQFF.

There are many counts of this clonotype. V is TRBV5-5 and J is TRBJ1-1; no firm D call. Germline V gene data show CDR1 as SGHKS and CDR2 as YYEKEE (reference sequence). The CDR3 consists of 14 residues. V was shortened by 0 bases and J by 1 base, with 7 bases between the two germline ends. The CDR3: CASSLGPKNTEAFF. In nucleotides, the CDR3 is TGTGCCAGCAGCTTGGGTCCGAAGAACACTGAAGCTTTCTTT.

About this clonotype: This may be a read error, as it is one base from a much larger clone. The V and J genes are TRBV2 and TRBJ2-7; tentatively, D is TRBD2 (6 bases). The CDR3 extends over 14 amino acids. The germline gives CDR1 SNHLY, CDR2 FYNNEI. The CDR3 DNA sequence: TGTACCAGCCGGTGGGACTCTCGCTCCTACGAGCAGTACTTC. Amino acid sequence: CTSRWDSRSYEQYF.

This clonotype was seen ten or more times. V gene TRBV27 combines with J gene TRBJ1-1; D is perhaps TRBD1 (5 bases). The germline gives CDR1 MNHEY, CDR2 SMNVEV (reference sequence). Trimming cost V 4 bases and J 7 bases, with 22 bases left between them. This CDR3 has 16 amino acids. The CDR3 spells CASSSDLASRVGEAFF. Written as DNA, the CDR3 is TGTGCCAGCAGTTCGGACCTTGCGAGCAGGGTTGGTGAAGCTTTCTTT.

The genes are TRBV5-1 and TRBJ1-1; D is ambiguous. Germline-derived CDR1 and CDR2 are SGHRS and YFSETQ. V was pared by 3 bases and J by 4 bases, with 22 bases between. The CDR3 length is 17 residues. CDR3 bases: TGCGCCAGCAGCTCTTACCTAGTGACGGGGTCAATCACTGAAGCTTTCTTT. Translated, it gives CASSSYLVTGSITEAFF. The full variable domain, completed using reference TRBV5-1 and TRBJ1-1, is KAGVTQTPRYLIKTRGQQVTLSCSPISGHRSVSWYQQTPGQGLQFLFEYFSETQRNKGNFPGRFSGRQFSNSRSEMNVSTLELGDSALYLCASSSYLVTGSITEAFFGQGTRLTVV.

V usage is TRBV7-8 and J usage is TRBJ2-1; D is ambiguous. V dropped 4 bases and J dropped 4 bases, with 11 bases sitting between them. Germline lookup yields CDR1 SGHVS and CDR2 FQNEAQ. The CDR3 is 14 amino acids. CDR3 coding DNA: TGTGCCAGCAGCTCCGTCCTAGATTACAATGAGCAGTTCTTC. Its translation is CASSSVLDYNEQFF.

This clonotype was seen at least ten times. The CDR3 DNA sequence: TGTGCCAGCTCAGACAGGGCCGACCAAGAGACCCAGTACTTC. Translation: CASSDRADQETQYF. V usage is TRBV18 and J usage is TRBJ2-5; 7 bases agree with TRBD1. J lost 0 bases, V lost 5 bases, and 3 bases had no gene match. The CDR3 has 14 residues. Germline V gene sequence: CDR1 KGHSH, CDR2 LQKENI.

The CDR3 sequence is CASSLTGMNTEAFF. Written as DNA, the CDR3 is TGTGCCAGCTCACTGACAGGGATGAACACTGAAGCTTTCTTT. This chain uses TRBV18 with TRBJ1-1; 7 bases fit TRBD1. Germline CDR1 is KGHSH and CDR2 is LQKENI. The CDR3 has 14 residues. V shed 4 bases and J 0 bases; nucleotides not matched to a gene: 2.

This clonotype was seen many times. The CDR3 region has the DNA TGTGCCAGCAGTCGACGGACAGGGCTTGATCAGCCCCAGCATTTT. As protein: CASSRRTGLDQPQHF. The V call is TRBV28, the J call TRBJ1-5; TRBD1 matches 8 bases. The CDR3 runs 15 residues. Germline trimming cut 5 bases from V and 5 bases from J; bases unmatched to any gene: 8. Per the germline V gene, CDR1 is MDHEN and CDR2 is SYDVKM.

This clonotype came up many times. V and J are TRBV7-8 and TRBJ1-3; D not certain. Germline lookup yields CDR1 SGHVS and CDR2 FQNEAQ. Trimming stripped 4 bases from V and 4 bases from J, with 8 bases between. This CDR3 comprises 13 residues. Here the CDR3 reads CASSSGLGNTIYF. CDR3 DNA sequence: TGTGCCAGCAGCTCGGGCCTAGGAAACACCATATATTTT.

This clonotype has ten or more counts. The V and J genes are TRBV20-1 and TRBJ1-4; D not certain. The germline V and J ends were trimmed by 5 bases and 2 bases, with 12 bases remaining between them. The germline CDR1 and CDR2 sequences are DFQATT and SNEGSKA (reference sequence). CDR3 length: 14 amino acids. The chain's CDR3 is CSAPRTVTNEKLFF. CDR3 nucleotides: TGCAGTGCTCCTAGGACTGTTACTAATGAAAAACTGTTTTTT.